This entry lists 28 T cell receptor beta chains sequenced from one sample in a study of cytomegalovirus exposure and HLA in healthy donors. Use of 60 Vbeta and 13 Jbeta primers characterized the PCR. The table came from immunoSEQ multiplex PCR; TCRdb's copy has only in-frame clones and leaves some out. The sample consists of 150,000 or so clones, 64% of them appearing once. Material for sequencing was PBMCs. These receptors originate from a young woman in good health and CMV-seropositive.

The chain uses TRBV25-1 and TRBJ2-1; 10 bases line up with TRBD2. Germline V gives CDR1 MGHDK, CDR2 SYGVNS. The CDR3 covers 13 residues. The J segment lost 8 bases and the V segment lost 6 bases, leaving 4 bases of the junction unmatched. The CDR3: CASRVSGGYEQFF. CDR3 nucleotide sequence: TGTGCCAGCAGGGTTAGCGGGGGGTATGAGCAGTTCTTC. The entire variable domain, with the rest obtained from reference TRBV25-1 and TRBJ2-1, is as follows: EADIYQTPRYLVIGTGKKITLECSQTMGHDKMYWYQQDPGMELHLIHYSYGVNSTEKGDLSSESTVSRIRTEHFPLTLESARPSHTSQYLCASRVSGGYEQFFGPGTRLTVL.

The V and J genes are TRBV6-5 and TRBJ2-5; TRBD2 aligns across 9 bases. This CDR3 comprises 15 residues. With 4 bases clipped from V and 5 bases from J, the junction kept 8 bases outside the gene matches. Per germline, CDR1 MNHEY and CDR2 SVGAGI. CDR3 sequence (DNA): TGTGCCAGCAGTTCACTCCGGACTAGCGCGGAGACCCAGTACTTC. This translates into CASSSLRTSAETQYF.

V is TRBV2 and J is TRBJ1-1; 7 bases align to TRBD1. Germline assignment: CDR1 SNHLY and CDR2 FYNNEI. The CDR3 runs to 11 residues. V lost 6 bases to trimming and J lost 7 bases; unmatched junction nucleotides: 2. In DNA, the CDR3 is TGTGCCAGCAGGGGACAGATTGAAGCTTTCTTT. Translating it yields CASRGQIEAFF.

This clone came up once. The gene calls are TRBV27 and TRBJ1-6; D is uncertain. V lost 0 bases, J lost 10 bases, and 13 bases lay in between. Per germline, CDR1 MNHEY and CDR2 SMNVEV (reference sequence). There are 15 residues in the CDR3. The chain's CDR3 is CASSLSNPVRSPLHF. The CDR3 DNA reads TGTGCCAGCAGTTTATCGAACCCCGTGAGGTCACCCCTCCACTTT.

The chain recombines TRBV19 with TRBJ2-2, with 7 bases lining up with TRBD1. This CDR3 has 13 amino acids. Germline CDR1 and CDR2: LNHDA and SQIVND (reference sequence). Germline trimming cut 5 bases from V and 9 bases from J; bases unmatched to any gene: 6. The CDR3 DNA is TGTGCCAGTAGTCTCCAACAGGGGTGGGAGCTGTTTTTT. It encodes CASSLQQGWELFF.

This chain uses TRBV2 with TRBJ2-5; no definite D call. Germline V gene lookup returns CDR1 SNHLY and CDR2 FYNNEI. Trimming removed 7 bases at V and 4 bases at J, with 10 bases between. The CDR3 is made up of 12 amino acids. The CDR3 is CASTEPSETQYF. The CDR3, as DNA: TGTGCCAGCACGGAGCCCTCAGAGACCCAGTACTTC.

The rearrangement joins TRBV5-1 to TRBJ1-3; D is undetermined. V lost 8 bases to trimming and J lost 3 bases, with 18 bases between them. The germline V gene encodes CDR1 SGHRS and CDR2 YFSETQ. The CDR3 totals 15 residues. CDR3 amino acids: CARLHCPNRGNTIYF. The CDR3 DNA sequence: TGCGCCAGGCTTCACTGTCCTAACCGTGGAAACACCATATATTTT. Drawing the rest from reference TRBV5-1 and TRBJ1-3, the complete variable domain is KAGVTQTPRYLIKTRGQQVTLSCSPISGHRSVSWYQQTPGQGLQFLFEYFSETQRNKGNFPGRFSGRQFSNSRSEMNVSTLELGDSALYLCARLHCPNRGNTIYFGEGSWLTVV.

A few counts support this clone. This chain uses TRBV25-1 with TRBJ1-2, with D possibly TRBD1 on 5 matching bases. The V end lost 2 bases, the J end lost 4 bases, and 8 bases lay between the germline ends. Germline CDR1 is MGHDK and CDR2 is SYGVNS. The CDR3 is made up of 13 amino acids. In nucleotides, the CDR3 is TGTGCCAGCAGTGAAGGAGGGACCTATGGCTACACCTTC. This codes for CASSEGGTYGYTF.

This chain joins TRBV27 and TRBJ2-1; maybe TRBD1 (6 bases). From germline, CDR1 is MNHEY and CDR2 SMNVEV (reference sequence). The V and J ends lost 4 bases and 13 bases respectively, with 17 bases between them. The CDR3 has 13 residues. The CDR3 here is CASSWADSADQFF. CDR3 DNA: TGTGCCAGCAGTTGGGCGGACAGTGCAGACCAGTTCTTC.

This clone was detected a few times. The chain couples TRBV5-4 to TRBJ1-1, with TRBD1 matching over 7 bases. There are 15 residues in the CDR3. J lost 5 bases, V lost 4 bases, and 11 bases had no gene match. CDR1 and CDR2 (germline): SGHNT, YYREEE (reference sequence). The CDR3 DNA reads as TGTGCCAGCAGCCTGACAGGGCGTTCGGGAACTGAAGCTTTCTTT. Translating gives CASSLTGRSGTEAFF.

The V gene is TRBV13, the J gene TRBJ2-1; 7 bases are a match to TRBD2. This CDR3 contains 13 residues. The germline gives CDR1 PRHDT, CDR2 FYEKMQ (reference sequence). Trimming cost V 5 bases and J 7 bases; bases outside gene matches: 5. The CDR3 DNA sequence: TGTGCCAGCAGCCGCTGGGGGGGAAATGAGCAGTTCTTC. It encodes CASSRWGGNEQFF.

Concerning this clone: Relative to the germline gene, one junction end is altered; a read error may explain this. The genes are TRBV25-1 and TRBJ2-1; 10 nucleotides match TRBD1. The CDR3 is made up of 15 amino acids. Germline V lookup: CDR1 MGHDK, CDR2 SYGVNS. The CDR3 nucleotides read TGTGCCAGCAGTGAAACCGGGACAGGGGTCAATGGGCAGTTCTTC. It encodes CASSETGTGVNGQFF.

There are a few counts of this clone. The J gene is TRBJ1-1, the V gene TRBV5-4; possibly TRBD1 for D (5 bases). CDR1 is SGHNT, CDR2 YYREEE, per germline (reference sequence). This CDR3 spans 14 amino acids. The V end lost 4 bases, the J end lost 2 bases, and 12 bases lay between the germline ends. The CDR3 nucleotides read TGTGCCAGCAGCCATCCCAGGGTTAACACTGAAGCTTTCTTT. Amino acids: CASSHPRVNTEAFF.

This clone has just a few counts. The chain recombines TRBV28 with TRBJ2-5; 10 bases are shared with TRBD2. The junction had 4 bases not matched to a gene; V was cut back by 4 bases and J by 2 bases. CDR3 length: 15 residues. Germline V gives CDR1 MDHEN, CDR2 SYDVKM. CDR3 bases: TGTGCCAGCAGTTCGGGACTAGCGAAACAAGAGACCCAGTACTTC. This encodes CASSSGLAKQETQYF.

CDR3 in DNA: TGTGCCAGCAGCCCAGGTAGCAATGAGCAGTTCTTC. Amino acid sequence: CASSPGSNEQFF. V and J are TRBV7-9 and TRBJ2-1, with D hard to call. V gave up 5 bases and J gave up 6 bases, with 8 bases separating them. Germline V CDR1 and CDR2: SEHNR, FQNEAQ (reference sequence). The CDR3 spans 12 residues.

This rearrangement joins TRBV18 to TRBJ1-2, with 9 positions matching TRBD1. CDR1 and CDR2 (germline): KGHSH, LQKENI. The V segment lost 3 bases and the J segment 2 bases; nucleotides outside the gene matches: 7. CDR3 size: 16 residues. The CDR3 nucleotides are TGTGCCAGCTCACCCCGGAGGGACAGGGAGAACTATGGCTACACCTTC. It specifies CASSPRRDRENYGYTF.

This clone was detected a few times. The rearrangement uses TRBV7-9 and TRBJ2-7; D is possibly TRBD2 (6 bases). From germline, CDR1 is SEHNR and CDR2 FQNEAQ (reference sequence). V was clipped by 4 bases and J by 3 bases, with 10 bases between them. CDR3 size: 13 residues. The chain's CDR3 is CASSSPGVYEQYF. The CDR3 DNA reads as TGTGCCAGCAGCTCTCCGGGAGTCTACGAGCAGTACTTC. The full variable domain, with the rest looked up from reference TRBV7-9 and TRBJ2-7, is DTGVSQNPRHKITKRGQNVTFRCDPISEHNRLYWYRQTLGQGPEFLTYFQNEAQLEKSRLLSDRFSAERPKGSFSTLEIQRTEQGDSAMYLCASSSPGVYEQYFGPGTRLTVT.

The chain uses TRBV15 and TRBJ1-4, with D hard to call. V lost 2 bases and J lost 5, with 12 bases in between. CDR3 length equals 15 residues. CDR1 is LNHNV, CDR2 YYDKDF, per germline (reference sequence). The chain's CDR3 is CATSRSWAENEKLFF. Here the CDR3 DNA reads TGTGCCACCAGCAGATCTTGGGCAGAAAATGAAAAACTGTTTTTT.

The V gene is TRBV6-5, the J gene TRBJ2-7; 11 bases fit TRBD1. This CDR3 comprises 16 residues. V shed 0 bases, J shed 3 bases, and the junction held 4 bases outside the gene matches. Looked up from germline, CDR1 is MNHEY and CDR2 is SVGAGI. The CDR3 sequence: CASSYSDRGLVYEQYF. In DNA form, the CDR3 reads TGTGCCAGCAGTTACTCGGACAGGGGGCTGGTCTACGAGCAGTACTTC.

This rearrangement joins TRBV5-4 to TRBJ2-7, with a weak D call TRBD1 (6 bases). CDR3 length: 14 amino acids. V was cut by 0 bases and J by 1 base, with 8 bases left in between. Germline V gene data show CDR1 as SGHNT and CDR2 as YYREEE (reference sequence). The CDR3 nucleotides read TGTGCCAGCAGCTTGGGGACAGATTCCTACGAGCAGTACTTC. Protein product: CASSLGTDSYEQYF.

The gene calls are TRBV7-8 and TRBJ2-1, with 9 bases identical to TRBD2. CDR1 and CDR2 (germline): SGHVS, FQNEAQ. The CDR3 has 15 amino acids. V lost 5 bases and J lost 5; bases outside the gene matches: 7. The CDR3 loop is CASSRGGGDDNEQFF. CDR3 sequence (DNA): TGTGCCAGCAGCCGGGGCGGGGGGGATGACAATGAGCAGTTCTTC.

The chain links TRBV6-4 to TRBJ2-2; 8 bases agree with TRBD1. The CDR3 sequence is 14 residues long. Germline V CDR1 and CDR2: MRHNA, SNTAGT. V lost 10 bases and J lost 3; bases outside the gene matches: 7. The chain's CDR3 is CATREGQDTGELFF. The CDR3 DNA reads TGTGCCACCCGAGAGGGACAGGACACCGGGGAGCTGTTTTTT.

This clone was counted a few times. V usage is TRBV19 and J usage is TRBJ1-1; 7 positions agree with TRBD1. Trimming took 2 bases from V and 6 from J; bases not matched to a gene: 3. The CDR3 sequence is 13 residues long. From germline, CDR1 is LNHDA and CDR2 SQIVND (reference sequence). The CDR3 coding sequence is TGTGCCAGTAGTATACACAGGGGCTCTGAAGCTTTCTTT. Its protein product is CASSIHRGSEAFF.

The chain carries TRBV28 and TRBJ1-3; D gene unclear. V was trimmed by 3 bases and J by 3 bases, leaving 12 bases between them. The CDR3 covers 15 residues. CDR1 MDHEN and CDR2 SYDVKM come from the germline V gene. The DNA for the CDR3 is TGTGCCAGCAGTTTCGAGGGTTCGGGTGGAAACACCATATATTTT. It translates to CASSFEGSGGNTIYF.

This clone occurred many times. The chain links TRBV5-6 to TRBJ1-4; D may be TRBD1 (6 bases). The CDR3 runs to 15 residues. CDR1 and CDR2 from the germline V gene are SGHDT and YYEEEE. Trimming removed 3 bases at V and 1 base at J, with 10 bases between. The CDR3 DNA is TGTGCCAGCAGCTCCGGACAGTTAACTAATGAAAAACTGTTTTTT. It specifies CASSSGQLTNEKLFF.

The chain employs TRBV7-8 and TRBJ2-6, with D possibly TRBD2 on 5 matching bases. Germline V CDR1 and CDR2: SGHVS, FQNEAQ. V gave up 2 bases and J gave up 4 bases, with 12 bases separating them. The CDR3 covers 16 residues. CDR3 sequence (DNA): TGTGCCAGCAGCTTACCCGAGAGGGCCGGGGCCAACGTCCTGACTTTC. This gives the protein CASSLPERAGANVLTF.

This clone is classed as medium-sized. Different DNA sequences within this sample yield the same CDR3. The chain has TRBV6-1 and TRBJ2-6; 8 bases align to TRBD1. Germline CDR1 MNHNS, CDR2 SASEGT. V shed 3 bases, J shed 3 bases, and the junction held 1 base outside the gene matches. The CDR3 extends over 15 amino acids. For the CDR3, the DNA is TGTGCCAGCAGTGACGGGACAGGTGGGGCCAACGTCCTGACTTTC. Translating gives CASSDGTGGANVLTF.

CDR3 residues: CASSLALGIAGETRNEQFF. CDR3 DNA: TGCGCCAGCAGCTTGGCTTTGGGGATAGCGGGGGAAACTCGTAATGAGCAGTTCTTC. The chain links TRBV5-1 to TRBJ2-1, with 9 bases matching TRBD2. The CDR3 length is 19 residues. V was clipped by 0 bases and J by 7 bases; unmatched bases: 17. Germline V gene data show CDR1 as SGHRS and CDR2 as YFSETQ.